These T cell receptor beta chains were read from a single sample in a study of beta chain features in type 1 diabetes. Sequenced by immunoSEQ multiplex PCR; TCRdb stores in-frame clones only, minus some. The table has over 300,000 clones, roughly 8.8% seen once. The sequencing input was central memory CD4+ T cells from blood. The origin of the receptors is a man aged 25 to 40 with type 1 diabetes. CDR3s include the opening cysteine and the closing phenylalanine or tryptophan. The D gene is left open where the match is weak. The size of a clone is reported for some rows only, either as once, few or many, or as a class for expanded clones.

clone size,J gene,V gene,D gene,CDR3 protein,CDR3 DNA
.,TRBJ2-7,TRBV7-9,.,CASSLRGESYEQYF,TGTGCCAGCAGCTTAAGAGGAGAATCCTACGAGCAGTACTTC
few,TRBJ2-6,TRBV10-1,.,CASSEHRGLRANVLTF,TGCGCCAGCAGTGAGCACCGGGGGCTAAGGGCCAACGTCCTGACTTTC
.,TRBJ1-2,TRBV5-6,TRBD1,CASSLPGGMNYGYTF,TGTGCCAGCAGCTTGCCAGGGGGCATGAACTATGGCTACACCTTC
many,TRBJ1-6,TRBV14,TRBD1,CASSRGYIRDRGRSPLHF,TGTGCCAGCAGCCGTGGATATATTCGGGACAGGGGTCGTTCACCCCTCCACTTT
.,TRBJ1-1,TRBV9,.,CASERQVNTEAFF,TGTGCCAGTGAGAGACAGGTGAACACTGAAGCTTTCTTT
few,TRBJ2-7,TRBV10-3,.,CAITVRDTGGEQYF,TGTGCCATCACCGTGCGGGACACCGGCGGCGAGCAGTACTTC
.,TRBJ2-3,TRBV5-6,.,CASSLAVDTDTQYF,TGTGCCAGCAGCCTCGCCGTAGACACAGATACGCAGTATTTT
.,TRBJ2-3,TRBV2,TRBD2,CASNPLWTSGGARTDTQYF,TGTGCCAGCAATCCACTTTGGACTAGCGGGGGGGCACGCACAGATACGCAGTATTTT
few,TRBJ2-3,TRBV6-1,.,CASRVRRGRTDTQYF,TGTGCCAGCAGAGTCCGCAGGGGCCGCACAGATACGCAGTATTTT
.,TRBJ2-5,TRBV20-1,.,CSANGRETQYF,TGCAGTGCTAACGGGCGGGAGACCCAGTACTTC
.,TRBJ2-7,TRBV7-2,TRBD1,CASSPDRWSYEQYF,TGTGCCAGCAGCCCGGACAGGTGGAGCTACGAGCAGTACTTC
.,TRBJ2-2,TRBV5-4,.,CASSSQDGSTGELFF,TGTGCCAGCAGCTCCCAGGACGGGAGCACCGGGGAGCTGTTTTTT
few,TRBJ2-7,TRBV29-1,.,CSATMADNYEQYF,TGCAGCGCGACCATGGCAGACAACTACGAGCAGTACTTC
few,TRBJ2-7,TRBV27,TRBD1,CASSLDRAHEQYF,TGTGCCAGCAGCCTCGACAGGGCCCACGAGCAGTACTTC
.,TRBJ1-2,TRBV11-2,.,CASSPGTHGYTF,TGTGCCAGCAGCCCGGGCACCCATGGCTACACCTTC
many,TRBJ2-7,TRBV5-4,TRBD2,CASGIAGVNEQYF,TGTGCCAGCGGGATAGCGGGGGTAAACGAGCAGTACTTC
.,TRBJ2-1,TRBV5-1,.,CASSLRGLGYNEQFF,TGCGCCAGCAGCTTGAGGGGGTTAGGGTACAATGAGCAGTTCTTC
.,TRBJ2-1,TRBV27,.,CASSFGHGASGGNRWFF,.
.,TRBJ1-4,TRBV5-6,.,CASSLGTLEKLFF,TGTGCCAGCAGCTTGGGAACGCTCGAAAAACTGTTTTTT
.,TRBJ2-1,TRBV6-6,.,CASSKGGEGEQFF,TGTGCCAGCAGTAAGGGGGGGGAAGGCGAGCAGTTCTTC
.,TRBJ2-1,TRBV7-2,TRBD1,CASSFDRGLHNEQFF,TGTGCCAGCAGCTTCGACAGGGGGCTCCACAATGAGCAGTTCTTC
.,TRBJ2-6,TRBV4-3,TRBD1,CASSEDRASSGANVLTF,TGCGCCAGCAGCGAGGACAGGGCTAGCTCTGGGGCCAACGTCCTGACTTTC